These 26 T cell receptor beta chains came from one sample sequenced in a study of blood T cell repertoires in COVID-19. TCRdb's table, derived via immunoSEQ multiplex PCR, lists solely in-frame clones and lacks some. The data show about 190,000 clones, 88% seen once. Sequenced material: peripheral blood. Receptors were obtained from a middle-aged woman who had recovered from COVID-19.

This rearrangement joins TRBV24-1 to TRBJ2-3; TRBD2 matches 7 bases. V was clipped by 6 bases and J by 6 bases; unmatched bases: 8. There are 14 residues in the CDR3. Germline assignment: CDR1 KGHDR and CDR2 SFDVKD. The CDR3 spells CATSPAGEGDTQYF. CDR3 in DNA: TGTGCCACCAGTCCGGCGGGAGAGGGGGATACGCAGTATTTT.

At least ten counts were recorded for this clone. Other nucleotide sequences from this sample produce the same CDR3. The J gene is TRBJ2-2, the V gene TRBV2; 8 bases map to TRBD1. There are 15 residues in the CDR3. Germline V gene lookup returns CDR1 SNHLY and CDR2 FYNNEI. The J segment lost 5 bases and the V segment lost 4 bases, leaving 6 bases of the junction unmatched. CDR3 bases: TGTGCCAGCAGTGCTGGACAGGGAGGTACCGGGGAGCTGTTTTTT. It is translated as CASSAGQGGTGELFF.

The chain has TRBV28 and TRBJ2-7; D is perhaps TRBD2 (5 bases). Trimming cost V 6 bases and J 5 bases, with 14 bases left between them. This CDR3 is 13 amino acids long. The germline V gene encodes CDR1 MDHEN and CDR2 SYDVKM. The CDR3 nucleotides are TGTGCCAGCAGCCGACCGGGGATCGACGAGCAGTACTTC. Its protein product is CASSRPGIDEQYF.

The V gene is TRBV5-5, the J gene TRBJ1-2, with 12 bases identical to TRBD1. V shed 5 bases and J 8 bases; nucleotides not matched to a gene: 10. The CDR3 has 15 amino acids. CDR1 is SGHKS, CDR2 YYEKEE, per germline (reference sequence). The CDR3 spells CASSYTGTGGGGYTF. CDR3 coding DNA: TGTGCCAGCAGTTATACCGGGACAGGGGGCGGAGGCTACACCTTC.

This clone was seen just once. This chain uses TRBV2 with TRBJ2-7; TRBD2 matches 9 bases. The CDR3 has 14 amino acids. With V trimmed by 4 bases and J by 6 bases, 7 bases remained unmatched. The germline V gene has CDR1 SNHLY and CDR2 FYNNEI. This CDR3 reads CASSAAGGPLEQYF. Written as DNA, the CDR3 is TGTGCCAGCAGTGCTGCGGGAGGGCCGCTCGAGCAGTACTTC.

The J gene is TRBJ2-4, the V gene TRBV5-6; D remains unclear. The ends were cut back, 1 base at V and 0 bases at J, with 8 bases in the middle. Germline V CDR1 and CDR2: SGHDT, YYEEEE. The CDR3 is made up of 15 amino acids. The CDR3 sequence is CASSLRGLAKNIQYF. The CDR3 DNA sequence: TGTGCCAGCAGCTTGCGAGGTTTAGCCAAAAACATTCAGTACTTC.

V and J are TRBV28 and TRBJ2-7, with D unresolved. CDR1 is MDHEN and CDR2 is SYDVKM in the germline V gene. Trimming took off 2 bases at V and 1 base at J, with 9 bases between the two ends. The CDR3 consists of 14 residues. The CDR3 DNA reads as TGTGCCAGCAGTTTAGGTCCAACATCCTACGAGCAGTACTTC. Its protein is CASSLGPTSYEQYF.

V and J are TRBV2 and TRBJ2-7; D might be TRBD1 (5 bases). The germline V gene encodes CDR1 SNHLY and CDR2 FYNNEI. This CDR3 contains 11 residues. Trimming left V 8 bases short and J 0 bases short, with 5 bases between. This CDR3 is CASDSSYEQYF. DNA for the CDR3: TGTGCCAGCGACAGCTCCTACGAGCAGTACTTC. The full variable domain, rest sourced from reference TRBV2 and TRBJ2-7, is EPEVTQTPSHQVTQMGQEVILRCVPISNHLYFYWYRQILGQKVEFLVSFYNNEISEKSEIFDDQFSVERPDGSNFTLKIRSTKLEDSAMYFCASDSSYEQYFGPGTRLTVT.

The V gene is TRBV5-4, the J gene TRBJ2-2, with 10 bases fitting TRBD2. CDR1 is SGHNT, CDR2 YYREEE, per germline (reference sequence). The J segment lost 2 bases and the V segment lost 6 bases, leaving 10 bases of the junction unmatched. The CDR3 is 17 residues long. The CDR3 loop reads CASTSGASGSNTGELFF. In DNA, the CDR3 is TGTGCCAGCACCAGTGGGGCTAGCGGGAGTAACACCGGGGAGCTGTTTTTT.

The rearrangement links TRBV28 to TRBJ1-3, with 9 bases that match TRBD1. Germline trimming cut 5 bases from V and 2 bases from J; bases unmatched to any gene: 10. The CDR3 extends over 17 amino acids. Germline CDR1 and CDR2: MDHEN and SYDVKM. CDR3 nucleotide sequence: TGTGCCAGCAGTCGTTCTGGACAGGGGATGACTGGAAACACCATATATTTT. Its translation: CASSRSGQGMTGNTIYF.

V is TRBV6-5 and J is TRBJ1-1, with D perhaps TRBD1 (6 bases). The CDR3 runs 15 residues. V gave up 5 bases and J gave up 4 bases, with 17 bases separating them. Germline CDR1 and CDR2: MNHEY and SVGAGI. As DNA, the CDR3 is TGTGCCAGCAGTCCTACGGGGGGGCCTCCCACTGAAGCTTTCTTT. As protein: CASSPTGGPPTEAFF.

This chain joins TRBV6-5 and TRBJ2-3, with D perhaps matching TRBD1 (5 bases). Trimming pared 8 bases from V and 7 bases from J, leaving 22 bases between. This CDR3 is 15 amino acids long. Germline CDR1 is MNHEY and CDR2 is SVGAGI. CDR3 DNA: TGTGCCAGCGCCGCCCAAACGGCAGGGTCGTATACGCAGTATTTT. This sequence encodes CASAAQTAGSYTQYF.

The chain carries TRBV29-1 and TRBJ1-2; D not certain. V shed 3 bases and J shed 4 bases, with 12 bases lying between them. The CDR3 covers 13 residues. Germline V gene lookup returns CDR1 SQVTM and CDR2 ANQGSEA. This CDR3 reads CSVDSLALYGYTF. The CDR3 DNA sequence: TGCAGCGTTGACAGCTTAGCCCTCTATGGCTACACCTTC.

The chain is built from TRBV2 and TRBJ1-1; TRBD1 is a possible D gene (5 bases). The germline V gene has CDR1 SNHLY and CDR2 FYNNEI. Trimming left V 2 bases short and J 5 bases short, with 9 bases between. The CDR3 covers 13 residues. The CDR3 DNA reads as TGTGCCAGCAGTGAAAGGGGAGGAACTGAAGCTTTCTTT. It encodes CASSERGGTEAFF.

The V gene is TRBV6-5, the J gene TRBJ1-1, with 7 nucleotides matching TRBD1. The V and J ends lost 4 bases and 0 bases, in that order; junction bases with no gene match: 8. The length of the CDR3 is 16 residues. Germline V CDR1 and CDR2: MNHEY, SVGAGI. This CDR3 is CASSSRPGQMNTEAFF. The CDR3 coding sequence is TGTGCCAGCAGTTCCAGGCCGGGACAGATGAACACTGAAGCTTTCTTT.

V usage is TRBV14 and J usage is TRBJ2-7, with 10 nucleotides matching TRBD2. Germline V lookup: CDR1 SGHDN, CDR2 FVKESK. The ends lost 4 bases at V and 4 bases at J; junction bases unmatched: 7. CDR3 length equals 15 residues. CDR3: CASSPLAGGRYEQYF. The CDR3 DNA reads as TGTGCCAGCAGCCCCTTAGCGGGAGGTCGTTACGAGCAGTACTTC.

The genes are TRBV28 and TRBJ2-1, with no clear D. This CDR3 has 15 amino acids. Germline CDR1 is MDHEN and CDR2 is SYDVKM. Deletions cut 5 bases from V and 5 bases from J, with 16 bases between. The CDR3 here is CASSPQRIPHNEQFF. The DNA for the CDR3 is TGTGCCAGCAGTCCTCAGAGGATCCCACACAATGAGCAGTTCTTC.

The CDR3 nucleotides read TGTGCCAGCAGCCGCACGTTTAGTTTTTCCCCCGGTGAGCAGTTCTTC. As protein: CASSRTFSFSPGEQFF. The chain has TRBV11-2 and TRBJ2-1; unclear D gene. Per the germline V gene, CDR1 is SGHAT and CDR2 is FQNNGV. Between the trimmed V and J ends, which lost 5 bases and 9 bases, there was a span of 23 bases. This CDR3 has 16 amino acids. Based on the CDR3 plus reference TRBV11-2 and TRBJ2-1, the full variable domain is EAGVAQSPRYKIIEKRQSVAFWCNPISGHATLYWYQQILGQGPKLLIQFQNNGVVDDSQLPKDRFSAERLKGVDSTLKIQPAKLEDSAVYLCASSRTFSFSPGEQFFGPGTRLTVL.

This clone showed up just once. This rearrangement joins TRBV2 to TRBJ2-1; 7 nucleotides line up with TRBD1. The CDR3 has 14 residues. Germline CDR1 and CDR2: SNHLY and FYNNEI. The J segment lost 3 bases and the V segment lost 7 bases, leaving 6 bases of the junction unmatched. CDR3 in amino acids: CASKAGTDYNEQFF. As DNA, the CDR3 is TGTGCCAGCAAGGCCGGGACAGACTACAATGAGCAGTTCTTC.

The rearrangement joins TRBV2 to TRBJ2-7; 9 bases align to TRBD1. CDR1 is SNHLY and CDR2 is FYNNEI in the germline V gene. With V trimmed by 6 bases and J by 5 bases, 11 bases remained unmatched. The CDR3 contains 15 residues. The CDR3 region has the DNA TGTGCCAGCAGGCTGGAGGGACAGGGCTACAACGAGCAGTACTTC. Translated, it gives CASRLEGQGYNEQYF.

This chain connects TRBV6-5 to TRBJ2-3, with 8 bases matching TRBD2. V was pared by 8 bases and J by 0 bases, with 4 bases of the junction left unmatched. Germline CDR1 is MNHEY and CDR2 is SVGAGI. CDR3 length: 14 amino acids. The CDR3 is CASLGLVSTDTQYF. The CDR3 DNA reads as TGTGCCAGCCTGGGACTAGTTAGCACAGATACGCAGTATTTT.

This chain connects TRBV27 to TRBJ2-5; 9 bases match TRBD2. The CDR3 has 17 amino acids. The J segment lost 2 bases and the V segment lost 5 bases, leaving 12 bases of the junction unmatched. CDR1 MNHEY and CDR2 SMNVEV come from the germline V gene (reference sequence). This chain's CDR3 is CASSNATSGLGQETQYF. CDR3 DNA: TGTGCCAGCAGTAACGCGACTAGCGGCTTAGGGCAAGAGACCCAGTACTTC.

The rearrangement uses TRBV11-2 and TRBJ2-7; D uncertain. Trimming shortened V by 5 bases and J by 2 bases, and 7 bases separated the two germline ends. Germline V lookup: CDR1 SGHAT, CDR2 FQNNGV. The CDR3 has 12 residues. The CDR3 loop is CASSPSAYEQYF. In DNA form, the CDR3 reads TGTGCCAGCAGCCCCTCGGCCTACGAGCAGTACTTC.

The V call is TRBV7-9, the J call TRBJ2-1; the match to TRBD2 covers 12 bases. Germline V CDR1 and CDR2: SEHNR, FQNEAQ (reference sequence). Unmatched junction bases numbered 7, after V lost 5 bases and J lost 8 bases. CDR3 length equals 15 residues. CDR3 DNA: TGTGCCAGCAGCGCGGAACTAGCGGGAGGAGATGAGCAGTTCTTC. Protein: CASSAELAGGDEQFF.

The gene calls are TRBV19 and TRBJ1-5; 8 bases fit TRBD1. The length of the CDR3 is 14 residues. Germline values: CDR1 LNHDA, CDR2 SQIVND (reference sequence). Germline trimming cut 6 bases from V and 6 bases from J; bases unmatched to any gene: 7. The CDR3 is CASRIQGGSQPQHF. The CDR3 nucleotides are TGTGCCAGTAGGATACAGGGGGGTAGTCAGCCCCAGCATTTT.

The chain couples TRBV6-2 or TRBV6-3 to TRBJ2-7, with 8 bases fitting TRBD2. Germline V gives CDR1 MNHEY, CDR2 SVGEGT. Trimming removed 5 bases from V and 3 bases from J; junction bases left unmatched: 6. The CDR3 runs to 14 residues. The CDR3 loop reads CASSTAGADYEQYF. The CDR3, as DNA: TGTGCCAGCAGTACAGCGGGAGCAGACTACGAGCAGTACTTC.